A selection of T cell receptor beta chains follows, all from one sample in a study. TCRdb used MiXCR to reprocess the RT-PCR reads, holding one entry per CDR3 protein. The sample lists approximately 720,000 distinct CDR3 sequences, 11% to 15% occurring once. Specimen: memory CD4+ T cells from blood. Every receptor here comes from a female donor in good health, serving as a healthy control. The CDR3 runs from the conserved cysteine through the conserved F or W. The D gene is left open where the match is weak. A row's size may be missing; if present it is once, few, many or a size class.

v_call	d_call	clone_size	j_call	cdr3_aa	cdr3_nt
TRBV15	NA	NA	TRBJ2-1	CATSRDLGGIEQFF	TGTGCCACCAGCAGAGATTTAGGGGGTATTGAGCAGTTCTTC
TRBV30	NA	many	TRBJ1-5	CACNAMDQPQHF	TGTGCCTGCAACGCTATGGATCAGCCCCAGCATTTT
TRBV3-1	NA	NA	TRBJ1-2	CASSQDGPQGRTF	TGTGCCAGCAGCCAAGATGGCCCCCAGGGTAGAACCTTC
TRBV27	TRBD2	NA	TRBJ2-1	CASSLRPRGGPLEVDEQFF	TGTGCCAGCAGTTTACGACCGCGGGGAGGGCCTTTAGAAGTTGATGAGCAGTTCTTC
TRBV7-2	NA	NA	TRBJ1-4	CASSLNKAGLNEKLFF	TGTGCCAGCAGCTTAAATAAGGCAGGATTGAATGAAAAACTGTTTTTT
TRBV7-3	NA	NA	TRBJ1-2	CASSSPGGDGYTF	TGTGCCAGCAGCTCCCCGGGGGGGGATGGCTACACCTTC
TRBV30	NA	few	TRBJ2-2	CAWKRGANTGELFF	TGTGCCTGGAAACGCGGGGCGAACACCGGGGAGCTGTTTTTT
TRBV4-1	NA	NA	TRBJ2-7	CASSQEGGSSSYEQYF	TGCGCCAGCAGCCAAGAAGGGGGGTCGAGCTCCTACGAGCAGTACTTC
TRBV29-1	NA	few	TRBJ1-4	CSVESGGDEKLFF	TGCAGCGTTGAAAGTGGGGGGGATGAAAAACTGTTTTTT
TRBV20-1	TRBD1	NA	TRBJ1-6	CSWTGPNSPLHF	TGCAGCTGGACAGGGCCAAATTCACCCCTCCACTTT
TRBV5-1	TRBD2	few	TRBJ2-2	CASSPRAGGQNTGELFF	TGCGCCAGCAGCCCCCGCGCGGGAGGGCAAAACACCGGGGAGCTGTTTTTT
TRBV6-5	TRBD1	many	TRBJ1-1	CASRPPGQGLRAFF	TGTGCCAGCAGACCTCCGGGACAGGGTTTAAGAGCTTTCTTT
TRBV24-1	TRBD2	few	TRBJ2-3	CATSDPTSGSTDTQYF	TGTGCCACCAGTGACCCGACTAGCGGTTCCACAGATACGCAGTATTTT
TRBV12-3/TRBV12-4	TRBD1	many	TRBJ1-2	CASRPGQGTTNYGYTF	TGTGCCAGCAGACCGGGACAGGGAACGACTAACTATGGCTACACCTTC
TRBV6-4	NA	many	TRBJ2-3	CASSQQGGGDTQYF	TGTGCCAGCAGTCAGCAGGGCGGCGGAGATACGCAGTATTTT
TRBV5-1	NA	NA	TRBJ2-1	CASSYRQGPSDEQFF	TGCGCCAGCAGCTACAGGCAGGGCCCCAGCGATGAGCAGTTCTTC
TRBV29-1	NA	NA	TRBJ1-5	CSVEGGGSGLYNQPQHF	TGCAGCGTTGAGGGCGGCGGCTCCGGCCTCTACAATCAGCCCCAGCATTTT
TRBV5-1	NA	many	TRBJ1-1	CASSLGIQGEAFF	TGCGCCAGCAGCTTGGGAATCCAGGGAGAAGCTTTCTTT
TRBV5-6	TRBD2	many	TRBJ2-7	CASTRASGAYEQYF	TGTGCCAGCACTCGGGCTAGCGGTGCCTACGAGCAGTACTTC
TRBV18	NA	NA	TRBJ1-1	CASSEAGPIAGAFF	TGTGCCAGCTCAGAGGCCGGGCCTATAGCGGGGGCTTTCTTT
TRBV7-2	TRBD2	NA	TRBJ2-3	CASSLGGLAGGHTDTQYF	TGTGCCAGCAGCTTAGGGGGACTAGCGGGAGGGCACACAGATACGCAGTATTTT
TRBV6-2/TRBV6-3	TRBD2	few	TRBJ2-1	CASSYLGAGLAGYNEQFF	TGTGCCAGCAGTTACTTGGGGGCGGGACTAGCGGGTTACAATGAGCAGTTCTTC
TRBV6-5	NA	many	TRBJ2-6	CASSYDGALSSGANVLTF	TGTGCCAGCAGTTACGATGGGGCACTTAGCTCTGGGGCCAACGTCCTGACTTTC
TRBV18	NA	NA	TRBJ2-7	CASSTQDSYEQYF	TGTGCCAGCTCAACCCAGGACAGCTACGAGCAGTACTTC
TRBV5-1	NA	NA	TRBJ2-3	CASKLSGHTDTQYF	TGCGCCAGCAAACTCTCGGGGCACACAGATACGCAGTATTTT
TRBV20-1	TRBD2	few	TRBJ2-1	CSARDGGLAGNEQFF	TGCAGTGCTAGAGATGGAGGACTAGCCGGTAATGAGCAGTTCTTC
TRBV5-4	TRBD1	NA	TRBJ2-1	CASSIDRASGWDEQFF	TGTGCCAGCAGCATTGACAGGGCCTCGGGCTGGGATGAGCAGTTCTTC
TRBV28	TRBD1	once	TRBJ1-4	CASSQSGGLYEKLFF	TGTGCCAGCAGTCAATCAGGGGGCCTTTATGAAAAACTGTTTTTT
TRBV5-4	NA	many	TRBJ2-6	CASSLGEPGANVLTF	TGTGCCAGCAGCTTGGGGGAGCCTGGGGCCAACGTCCTGACTTTC
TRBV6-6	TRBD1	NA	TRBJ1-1	CASSTPTGGTEAFF	TGTGCCAGCAGCACTCCGACAGGGGGCACTGAAGCTTTCTTT
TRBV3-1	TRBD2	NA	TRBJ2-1	CASSQDPGTSGRGGEQFF	TGTGCCAGCAGCCAAGATCCTGGGACTAGCGGGAGGGGTGGCGAGCAGTTCTTC
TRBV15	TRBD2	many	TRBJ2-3	CATSRRGLAGPDTQYF	TGTGCCACCAGCAGGAGGGGACTAGCGGGACCAGATACGCAGTATTTT
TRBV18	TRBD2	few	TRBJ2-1	CASGSGRFGGDEQFF	TGTGCCAGCGGTAGCGGGAGATTCGGAGGTGATGAGCAGTTCTTC
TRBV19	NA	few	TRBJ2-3	CASTVTSNTDTQYF	TGTGCCAGTACCGTCACTAGCAACACAGATACGCAGTATTTT
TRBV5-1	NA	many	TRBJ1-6	CASSTREESPLHF	TGCGCCAGCAGCACAAGGGAGGAATCACCCCTCCACTTT
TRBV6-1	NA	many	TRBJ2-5	CASMLGWQETQYF	TGTGCCAGCATGTTAGGGTGGCAAGAGACCCAGTACTTC
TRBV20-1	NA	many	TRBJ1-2	CSAEGLSYGYTF	TGCAGTGCTGAGGGGTTGTCCTATGGCTACACCTTC
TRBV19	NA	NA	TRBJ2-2	CASSIGARPTGELFF	TGTGCCAGTAGTATAGGTGCGCGACCGACCGGGGAGCTGTTTTTT
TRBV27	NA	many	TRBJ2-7	CASSSPTQAYEQYF	TGTGCCAGCAGTAGCCCGACTCAAGCCTACGAGCAGTACTTC
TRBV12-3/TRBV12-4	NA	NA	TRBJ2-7	CASSARTEQYF	TGTGCCAGCAGCGCAAGGACAGAGCAGTACTTC
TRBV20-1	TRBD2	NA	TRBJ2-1	CSAQRLAGGNEQFF	TGCAGTGCTCAACGACTAGCGGGGGGAAATGAGCAGTTCTTC
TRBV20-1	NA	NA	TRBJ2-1	CSARVLNNEQFF	TGCAGTGCTAGAGTCCTAAACAATGAGCAGTTCTTC
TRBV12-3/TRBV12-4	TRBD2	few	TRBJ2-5	CASSSPTGLAGVSETQYF	TGTGCCAGCAGTTCCCCAACAGGACTAGCGGGAGTGTCGGAGACCCAGTACTTC
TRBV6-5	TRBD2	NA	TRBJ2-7	CASINGGGKYEQYF	TGTGCCAGCATCAACGGGGGGGGCAAGTACGAGCAGTACTTC
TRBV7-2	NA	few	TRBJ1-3	CASSPRVGSSGNTIYF	TGTGCCAGCAGCCCCCGGGTAGGCAGCTCTGGAAACACCATATATTTT
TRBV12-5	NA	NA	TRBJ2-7	CASAFEVLYEQYF	TGTGCTAGTGCCTTTGAGGTACTCTACGAGCAGTACTTC
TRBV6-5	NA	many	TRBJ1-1	CASSYHLENTEAFF	TGTGCCAGCAGTTACCACCTGGAGAACACTGAAGCTTTCTTT
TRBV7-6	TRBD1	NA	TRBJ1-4	CASSLTPIQGAGEKLFF	TGTGCCAGCAGCTTAACCCCCATACAGGGGGCGGGTGAAAAACTGTTTTTT
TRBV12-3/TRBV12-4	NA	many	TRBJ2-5	CASRRPRGERETQYF	TGTGCCAGCAGGAGACCCAGGGGAGAGAGGGAGACCCAGTACTTC
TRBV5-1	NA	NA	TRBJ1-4	CASSLSGREEKLFF	TGCGCCAGCAGCTTGTCGGGGAGGGAAGAAAAACTGTTTTTT
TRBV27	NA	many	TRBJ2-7	CASSPNTGGEQYF	TGTGCCAGCAGTCCTAATACAGGCGGCGAGCAGTACTTC
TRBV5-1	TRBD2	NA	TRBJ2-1	CASSLPTSGFYNEQFF	TGCGCCAGCAGCCTGCCGACTAGCGGGTTCTACAATGAGCAGTTCTTC
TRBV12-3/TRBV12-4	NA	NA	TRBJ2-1	CASSTGGGYNEQFF	TGTGCCAGCAGTACAGGGGGGGGTTACAATGAGCAGTTCTTC